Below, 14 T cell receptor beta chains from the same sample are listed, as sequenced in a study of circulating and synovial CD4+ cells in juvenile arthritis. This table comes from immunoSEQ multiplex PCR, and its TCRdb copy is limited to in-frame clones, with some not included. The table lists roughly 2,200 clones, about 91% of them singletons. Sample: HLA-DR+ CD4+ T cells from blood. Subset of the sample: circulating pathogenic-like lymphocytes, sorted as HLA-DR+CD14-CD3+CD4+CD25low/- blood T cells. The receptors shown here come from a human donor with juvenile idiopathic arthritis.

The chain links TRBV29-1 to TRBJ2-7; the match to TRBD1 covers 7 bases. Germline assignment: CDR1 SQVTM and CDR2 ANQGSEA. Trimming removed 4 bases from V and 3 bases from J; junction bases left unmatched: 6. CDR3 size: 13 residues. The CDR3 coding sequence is TGCAGCGTTGGTGACAGGGCCGGCTACGAGCAGTACTTC. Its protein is CSVGDRAGYEQYF.

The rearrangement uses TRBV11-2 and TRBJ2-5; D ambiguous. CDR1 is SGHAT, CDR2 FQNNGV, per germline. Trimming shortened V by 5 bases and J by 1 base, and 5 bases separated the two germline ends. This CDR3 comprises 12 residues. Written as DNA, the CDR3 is TGTGCCAGCAGCGGCAGCCAAGAGACCCAGTACTTC. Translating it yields CASSGSQETQYF. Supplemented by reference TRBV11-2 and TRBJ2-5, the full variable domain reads EAGVAQSPRYKIIEKRQSVAFWCNPISGHATLYWYQQILGQGPKLLIQFQNNGVVDDSQLPKDRFSAERLKGVDSTLKIQPAKLEDSAVYLCASSGSQETQYFGPGTRLLVL.

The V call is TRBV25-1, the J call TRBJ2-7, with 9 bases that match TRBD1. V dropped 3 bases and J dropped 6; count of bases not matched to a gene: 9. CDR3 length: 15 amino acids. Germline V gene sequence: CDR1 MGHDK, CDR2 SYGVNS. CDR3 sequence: CASSESGTGSPEQYF. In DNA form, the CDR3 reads TGTGCCAGCAGTGAGTCCGGGACAGGGAGTCCCGAGCAGTACTTC.

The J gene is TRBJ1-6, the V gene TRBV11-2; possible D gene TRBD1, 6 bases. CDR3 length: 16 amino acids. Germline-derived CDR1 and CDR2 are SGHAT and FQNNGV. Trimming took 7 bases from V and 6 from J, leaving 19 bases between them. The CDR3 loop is CASTREGGRGNSPLHF. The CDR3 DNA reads TGTGCCAGCACCCGAGAGGGGGGGCGCGGTAATTCACCCCTCCACTTT.

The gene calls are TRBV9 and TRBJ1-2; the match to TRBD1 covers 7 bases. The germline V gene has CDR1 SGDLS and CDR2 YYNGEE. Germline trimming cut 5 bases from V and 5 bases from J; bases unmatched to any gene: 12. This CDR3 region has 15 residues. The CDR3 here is CASSVGTAPSYGYTF. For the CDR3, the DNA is TGTGCCAGCAGTGTCGGGACAGCTCCTTCTTATGGCTACACCTTC.

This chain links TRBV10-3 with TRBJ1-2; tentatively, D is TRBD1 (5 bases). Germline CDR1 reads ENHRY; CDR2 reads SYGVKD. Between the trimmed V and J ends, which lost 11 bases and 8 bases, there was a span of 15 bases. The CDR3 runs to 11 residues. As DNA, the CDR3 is TGTGCCGCATCTCCGGGGGTAGGCTACACCTTC. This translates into CAASPGVGYTF.

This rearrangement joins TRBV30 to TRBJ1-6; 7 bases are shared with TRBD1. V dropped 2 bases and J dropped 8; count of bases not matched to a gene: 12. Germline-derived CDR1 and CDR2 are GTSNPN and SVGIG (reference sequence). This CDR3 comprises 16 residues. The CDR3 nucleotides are TGTGCCTGGAGTCTCCCCCGGACAGGCACTCATTCACCCCTCCACTTT. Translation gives CAWSLPRTGTHSPLHF.

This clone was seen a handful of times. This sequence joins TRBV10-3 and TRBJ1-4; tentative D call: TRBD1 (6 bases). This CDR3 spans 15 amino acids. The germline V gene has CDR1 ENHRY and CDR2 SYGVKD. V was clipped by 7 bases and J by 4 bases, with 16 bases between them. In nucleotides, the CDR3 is TGTGCCATCAAGGCAGGGACAAAGGGTAATGAAAAACTGTTTTTT. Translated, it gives CAIKAGTKGNEKLFF.

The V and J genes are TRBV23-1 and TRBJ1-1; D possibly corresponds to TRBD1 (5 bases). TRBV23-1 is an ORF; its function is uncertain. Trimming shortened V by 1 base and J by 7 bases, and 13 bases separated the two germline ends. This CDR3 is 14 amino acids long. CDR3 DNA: TGCGCCAGCAGTCAATGGACCAGGGAAAGTGAAGCTTTCTTT. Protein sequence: CASSQWTRESEAFF.

The CDR3 nucleotides read TGTGCCAGCAGCCGCGTGAGCGGGGGGGCCTACGAGCAGTACTTC. Translated: CASSRVSGGAYEQYF. The rearrangement joins TRBV5-6 to TRBJ2-7; 10 bases match TRBD2. The CDR3 has 15 amino acids. The germline gives CDR1 SGHDT, CDR2 YYEEEE. Germline trimming cut 4 bases from V and 2 bases from J; bases unmatched to any gene: 6.

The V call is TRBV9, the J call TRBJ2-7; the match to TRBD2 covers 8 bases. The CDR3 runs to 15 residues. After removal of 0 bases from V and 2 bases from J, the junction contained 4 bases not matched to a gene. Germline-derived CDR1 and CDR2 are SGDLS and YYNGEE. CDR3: CASSVEAGGPYEQYF. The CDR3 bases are TGTGCCAGCAGCGTAGAGGCGGGAGGCCCCTACGAGCAGTACTTC.

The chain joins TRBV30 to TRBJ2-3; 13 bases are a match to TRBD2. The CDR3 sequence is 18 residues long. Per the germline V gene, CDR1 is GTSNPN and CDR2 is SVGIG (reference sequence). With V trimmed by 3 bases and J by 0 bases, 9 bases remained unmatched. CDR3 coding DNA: TGTGCCTGGAGGCCTAGGACTAGCGGGGGTACTAGCACAGATACGCAGTATTTT. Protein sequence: CAWRPRTSGGTSTDTQYF.

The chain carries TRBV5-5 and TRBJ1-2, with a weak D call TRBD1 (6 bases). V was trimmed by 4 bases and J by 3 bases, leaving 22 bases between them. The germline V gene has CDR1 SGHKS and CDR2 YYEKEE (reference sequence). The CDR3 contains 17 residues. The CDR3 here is CASSLGQNHPNDYGYTF. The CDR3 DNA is TGTGCCAGCAGCCTAGGACAGAACCATCCCAATGACTATGGCTACACCTTC. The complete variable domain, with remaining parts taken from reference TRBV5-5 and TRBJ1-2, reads DAGVTQSPTHLIKTRGQQVTLRCSPISGHKSVSWYQQVLGQGPQFIFQYYEKEERGRGNFPDRFSARQFPNYSSELNVNALLLGDSALYLCASSLGQNHPNDYGYTFGSGTRLTVV.

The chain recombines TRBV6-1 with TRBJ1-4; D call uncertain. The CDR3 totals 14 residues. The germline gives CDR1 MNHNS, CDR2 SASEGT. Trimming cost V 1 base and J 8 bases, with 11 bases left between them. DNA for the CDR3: TGTGCCAGCAGTGAAGTATCCACGCGGGAAAAACTGTTTTTT. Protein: CASSEVSTREKLFF.